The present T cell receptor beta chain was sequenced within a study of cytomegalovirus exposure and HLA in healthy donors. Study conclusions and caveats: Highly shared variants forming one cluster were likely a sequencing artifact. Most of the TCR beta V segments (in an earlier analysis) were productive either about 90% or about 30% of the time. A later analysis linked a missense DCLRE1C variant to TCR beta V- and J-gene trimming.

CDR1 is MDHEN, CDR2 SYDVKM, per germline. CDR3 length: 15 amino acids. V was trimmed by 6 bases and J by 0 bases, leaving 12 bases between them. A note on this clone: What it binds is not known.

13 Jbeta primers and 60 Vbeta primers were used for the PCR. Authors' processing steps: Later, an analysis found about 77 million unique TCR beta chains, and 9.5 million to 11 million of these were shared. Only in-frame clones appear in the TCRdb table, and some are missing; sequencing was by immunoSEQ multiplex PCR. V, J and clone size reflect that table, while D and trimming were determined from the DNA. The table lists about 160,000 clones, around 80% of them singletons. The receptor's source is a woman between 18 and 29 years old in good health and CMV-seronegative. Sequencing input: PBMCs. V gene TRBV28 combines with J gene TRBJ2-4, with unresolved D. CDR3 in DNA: TGTGCCAGCAGCCCTCCTGCGTTAGCCAAAAACATTCAGTACTTC. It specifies CASSPPALAKNIQYF.